Below are 5 T cell receptor beta chains sequenced from a single sample in a study of T and B cells in COVID-19 patients. From blood, about 250-500 ng of genomic DNA served as TRB template. Multiplex PCR with BIOMED2 TRB-A/B primer pools amplified TRB rearrangements. TCRdb called the multiplex PCR reads again in MiXCR, with one record for every CDR3 protein. The sample records some 6,000 distinct CDR3 sequences, approximately 26% being singletons. The sequenced sample consisted of blood. The receptors stem from a human donor with active COVID-19.

By share, this clonotype counts as medium-sized. The chain has TRBV13 and TRBJ2-6, with D possibly being TRBD1 (5 bases). Germline CDR1 and CDR2: PRHDT and FYEKMQ (reference sequence). CDR3 length: 16 amino acids. Trimming pared 1 base from V and 4 bases from J, leaving 11 bases between. Here the CDR3 reads CASSLDTGDGANVLTF. The CDR3 DNA is TGTGCCAGCAGCTTAGATACAGGTGACGGGGCCAACGTCCTGACTTTC.

By share, this clonotype counts as medium-sized (0.01 to 0.1%). The junction differs from germline at one of its ends, possibly a read error. The chain combines TRBV30 with TRBJ1-2; no definite D call. The CDR3 is 10 residues long. The V gene's germline CDR1 is GTSNPN and CDR2 SVGIG (reference sequence). The DNA for the CDR3 is TGTGCCTGGAGTGTAGCCGACACCCACTTC. It codes for CAWSVADTHF. Filled out from reference TRBV30 and TRBJ1-2, the complete variable domain reads SQTIHQWPATLVQPVGSPLSLECTVEGTSNPNLYWYRQAAGRGLQLLFYSVGIGQISSEVPQNLSASRPQDRQFILSSKKLLLSDSGFYLCAWSVADTHFGSGTRLTVV.

This clonotype is medium-sized by share. This sequence joins TRBV13 and TRBJ2-1, with 12 bases lining up with TRBD2. The germline CDR1 and CDR2 sequences are PRHDT and FYEKMQ (reference sequence). The V gene end was trimmed by 3 bases and the J gene end by 8 bases; junction bases not matched to a gene: 14. This CDR3 has 18 amino acids. For the CDR3, the DNA is TGTGCCAGCAGCTTGGATCCAGGACTAGCGGGGAACCTGGATGAGCAGTTCTTC. It is translated as CASSLDPGLAGNLDEQFF.

By proportion, this clonotype is medium-sized. The chain has TRBV19 and TRBJ1-2; 12 nucleotides align to TRBD1. Germline trimming cut 6 bases from V and 2 bases from J; bases unmatched to any gene: 7. Germline CDR1 is LNHDA and CDR2 is SQIVND (reference sequence). The CDR3 extends over 16 amino acids. CDR3 in DNA: TGTGCCAGTAGCCGCCGGGACAGGGGGCAAAACTATGGCTACACCTTC. Its protein is CASSRRDRGQNYGYTF.

The chain combines TRBV13 with TRBJ2-2; TRBD1 matches at 7 bases. The CDR3 is 16 residues long. The trim removed 5 bases at V and 6 bases at J, leaving 12 bases unmatched. The V gene's germline CDR1 is PRHDT and CDR2 FYEKMQ (reference sequence). CDR3 in amino acids: CASSTGDSGRSGELFF. The CDR3 DNA reads as TGTGCCAGCAGCACCGGGGACAGTGGGCGATCCGGGGAGCTGTTTTTT. Full variable domain (missing parts from reference TRBV13 and TRBJ2-2): AAGVIQSPRHLIKEKRETATLKCYPIPRHDTVYWYQQGPGQDPQFLISFYEKMQSDKGSIPDRFSAQQFSDYHSELNMSSLELGDSALYFCASSTGDSGRSGELFFGEGSRLTVL.